The clone carrying this T cell receptor beta chain was counted at least ten times. Regions amplified from RNA transcripts were the TCR beta CDR3 regions. First-round RT-PCR targeting the TCR CDR3 was performed with the HTBI primer set. TCRdb analysed the multiplex PCR reads with MiXCR anew, one entry per CDR3 protein. The sample consists of fewer than 350,000 distinct CDR3 sequences, roughly a fifth of them appearing once. The data were taken from a study of T cells in Graves' hyperthyroidism and ophthalmopathy. The CDR3 is 13 residues long. Germline V gene data show CDR1 as GTSNPN and CDR2 as SVGIG (reference sequence). V lost 6 bases and J lost 4; bases outside the gene matches: 6.

The specimen sequenced was blood. The rearrangement joins TRBV30 to TRBJ1-1, with 9 bases that match TRBD1. This TCR was recovered from a woman between 50 and 59 years old with Graves' hyperthyroidism. CDR3: CACSGQGGTEAFF. For the CDR3, the DNA is TGTGCCTGCTCGGGACAGGGTGGCACTGAAGCTTTCTTT.